The TCR beta chain under discussion was sequenced for a study of cytomegalovirus exposure and HLA in healthy donors. Study observations and caveats: Using a false discovery rate of 0.05, a later analysis showed that 16,000 or so TCR beta sequences were associated with HLA alleles. As was reported, the HLA-A and HLA-B alleles of most subjects were accurately predicted from TCR beta sequences. Later on, a genetic analysis was performed. It linked a missense variant in DCLRE1C with V- and J-gene trimming of TCR beta. Later work showed greater clonal expansion in HLA-associated TCR beta chains than in equally common others.

In this sample, this clone turned up a few times. Antigen: not known. Use of 60 Vbeta and 13 Jbeta primers characterized the PCR. Sequencing was performed with immunoSEQ multiplex PCR; in TCRdb, only in-frame clones are kept and a portion is missing. The profile covers 120,000 to 150,000 clones, with roughly 80% appearing a single time and more than 0.95% taken by the ten largest. V shed 4 bases and J 3 bases; nucleotides not matched to a gene: 5. The CDR3 is made up of 14 amino acids. Germline-derived CDR1 and CDR2 are ENHRY and SYGVKD. The sequence came from a man younger than 35 in good health and CMV-seronegative. Sequenced: PBMCs. This sequence joins TRBV10-3 and TRBJ1-2, with 7 bases aligning to TRBD1. The CDR3 DNA sequence: TGTGCCATCAGTGCCAGGGGGATCCACTATGGCTACACCTTC. It yields the protein CAISARGIHYGYTF.